The 32 T cell receptor beta chains below all came from one sample that was sequenced in a study of shared clonotypes between healthy human individuals. Sequenced by immunoSEQ multiplex PCR; TCRdb stores in-frame clones only, minus some. The sample yields some 500,000 clones, approximately 94% seen once. Sequencing was done on a sample of naive CD4+ T cells sorted from blood. The subset denotes: CD45RA+ positively selected. These receptors were obtained from a woman aged 25 to 39 in good health.

This clone came up once. The V and J genes are TRBV5-4 and TRBJ1-1; tentatively, D is TRBD1 (6 bases). V lost 7 bases to trimming and J lost 3 bases, with 16 bases between them. CDR3 length: 14 residues. The V gene's germline CDR1 is SGHNT and CDR2 YYREEE (reference sequence). CDR3 nucleotide sequence: TGTGCCAGCGCCTGGGGGCTGTATTACACTGAAGCTTTCTTT. Translation: CASAWGLYYTEAFF. Full variable domain (remainder filled in from reference TRBV5-4 and TRBJ1-1): ETGVTQSPTHLIKTRGQQVTLRCSSQSGHNTVSWYQQALGQGPQFIFQYYREEENGRGNFPPRFSGLQFPNYSSELNVNALELDDSALYLCASAWGLYYTEAFFGQGTRLTVV.

The chain combines TRBV5-4 with TRBJ2-2, with 14 bases aligning to TRBD2. Looked up from germline, CDR1 is SGHNT and CDR2 is YYREEE (reference sequence). This CDR3 comprises 18 residues. Trimming cost V 0 bases and J 6 bases; bases outside gene matches: 7. CDR3 region: CASSLASTSGRAAGELFF. CDR3 in DNA: TGTGCCAGCAGCTTGGCGTCGACTAGCGGGAGGGCAGCCGGGGAGCTGTTTTTT.

The CDR3 loop reads CASSESSGSAGELFF. The CDR3 nucleotides are TGTGCCAGCTCAGAGTCCAGCGGGAGCGCGGGGGAGCTGTTTTTT. The rearrangement links TRBV18 to TRBJ2-2; 8 nucleotides agree with TRBD2. Per germline, CDR1 KGHSH and CDR2 LQKENI. Germline trimming cut 5 bases from V and 8 bases from J; bases unmatched to any gene: 10. The CDR3 is 15 residues long.

V gene TRBV10-3 combines with J gene TRBJ2-7, with 8 bases that match TRBD2. Looked up from germline, CDR1 is ENHRY and CDR2 is SYGVKD. The CDR3 is 16 residues long. Trimming at V came to 3 bases and at J to 1 base, leaving 8 bases not matched to a gene. CDR3 sequence: CAISDLKRERSYEQYF. CDR3 sequence (DNA): TGTGCCATCAGTGACTTAAAGCGGGAGAGGTCCTACGAGCAGTACTTC.

The chain combines TRBV6-1 with TRBJ2-1, with a weak D call TRBD2 (5 bases). Germline CDR1 is MNHNS and CDR2 is SASEGT. This CDR3 is built from 15 residues. The V gene lost 6 bases and the J gene lost 2 bases, with 14 bases spanning the gap. CDR3 nucleotides: TGTGCCAGCAGCGTCCCAGCGGTCCCCTACAATGAGCAGTTCTTC. Its protein product is CASSVPAVPYNEQFF.

The chain recombines TRBV15 with TRBJ2-1, with 9 positions matching TRBD2. The CDR3 consists of 15 residues. Germline CDR1 is LNHNV and CDR2 is YYDKDF (reference sequence). V lost 5 bases, J lost 9 bases, and 11 bases stayed unmatched. In nucleotides, the CDR3 is TGTGCCACCAGCTCCGGCCTAGCGGGATGGGTTGAGCAGTTCTTC. As protein: CATSSGLAGWVEQFF.

The chain uses TRBV5-6 and TRBJ1-3, with D perhaps TRBD1 (5 bases). The CDR3 spans 16 residues. V was trimmed by 0 bases and J by 4 bases, leaving 14 bases between them. The germline V gene has CDR1 SGHDT and CDR2 YYEEEE. CDR3 region: CASSLGQLYYGNTIYF. DNA of the CDR3: TGTGCCAGCAGCTTGGGACAGTTATATTACGGAAACACCATATATTTT.

The chain uses TRBV29-1 and TRBJ2-6, with D perhaps matching TRBD1 (6 bases). The V gene lost 4 bases and the J gene lost 1 base, with 17 bases spanning the gap. The V gene's germline CDR1 is SQVTM and CDR2 ANQGSEA. The CDR3 spans 17 residues. Here the CDR3 reads CSVAPQGMESGANVLTF. The CDR3 nucleotides read TGCAGCGTTGCCCCACAGGGTATGGAGTCTGGGGCCAACGTCCTGACTTTC.

In its sample, this clone was seen once. CDR3 in amino acids: CASSLVSGSTGELFF. CDR3 bases: TGCGCCAGCAGCTTGGTTAGCGGGAGCACCGGGGAGCTGTTTTTT. This chain joins TRBV5-1 and TRBJ2-2; 9 bases line up with TRBD2. Trimming removed 0 bases from V and 4 bases from J; junction bases left unmatched: 1. Per germline, CDR1 SGHRS and CDR2 YFSETQ. The CDR3 sequence is 15 residues long.

V usage is TRBV11-2 and J usage is TRBJ2-2; 9 bases are a match to TRBD1. Germline-derived CDR1 and CDR2 are SGHAT and FQNNGV. Trimming at V came to 6 bases and at J to 1 base, leaving 3 bases not matched to a gene. The CDR3 totals 15 residues. The CDR3 nucleotides read TGTGCCAGCAGTTTGGACAGGGGGAACACCGGGGAGCTGTTTTTT. Translating it yields CASSLDRGNTGELFF.

This chain connects TRBV7-3 to TRBJ2-5; D gene ambiguous. Per germline, CDR1 SGHTA and CDR2 FQGTGA. This CDR3 contains 13 residues. Trimming removed 4 bases at V and 2 bases at J, with 8 bases between. CDR3 sequence reads: CASSSRPQETQYF. The CDR3 bases are TGTGCCAGCAGCTCCCGGCCACAAGAGACCCAGTACTTC.

The count of this clone is one. The V and J genes are TRBV18 and TRBJ1-5; 8 bases match TRBD1. Trimming at V came to 4 bases and at J to 6 bases, leaving 8 bases not matched to a gene. The length of the CDR3 is 15 residues. Per germline, CDR1 KGHSH and CDR2 LQKENI. This CDR3 is CASSLGTGGGQPQHF. CDR3 sequence (DNA): TGTGCCAGCTCACTCGGGACAGGCGGGGGTCAGCCCCAGCATTTT.

The V and J genes are TRBV6-5 and TRBJ1-2; no clear D. V shed 0 bases and J shed 8 bases, with 16 bases lying between them. The CDR3 extends over 15 amino acids. CDR1 and CDR2 (germline): MNHEY, SVGAGI. The CDR3 is CASSYSRERGFGYTF. Written as DNA, the CDR3 is TGTGCCAGCAGTTACTCGAGAGAGAGAGGATTCGGCTACACCTTC.

This rearrangement joins TRBV10-2 to TRBJ2-1; the D gene is possibly TRBD1 (5 bases). The V and J ends lost 6 bases and 8 bases respectively, with 11 bases between them. The CDR3 extends over 12 amino acids. Germline V lookup: CDR1 WSHSY, CDR2 SAAADI. The CDR3: CASRSGLDEQFF. The DNA of the CDR3 is TGCGCCAGCAGGTCAGGGTTGGATGAGCAGTTCTTC.

V is TRBV19 and J is TRBJ1-1; D is undetermined. The CDR3 extends over 16 amino acids. Germline V gene sequence: CDR1 LNHDA, CDR2 SQIVND (reference sequence). V was clipped by 5 bases and J by 1 base, with 17 bases between them. CDR3 sequence (DNA): TGTGCCAGTAGTTCCCTAGGCGGCAAGGCGAACACTGAAGCTTTCTTT. Protein product: CASSSLGGKANTEAFF.

The CDR3 sequence is CASSPGGYEKLFF. CDR3 in DNA: TGCGCCAGCAGTCCAGGGGGCTACGAAAAACTGTTTTTT. This rearrangement joins TRBV10-1 to TRBJ1-4; 8 positions match TRBD1. There are 13 residues in the CDR3. The ends lost 5 bases at V and 8 bases at J; junction bases unmatched: 4. Germline V gene data show CDR1 as WNHNN and CDR2 as SYGVQD (reference sequence).

This clone was found once. J is TRBJ2-3 and V is TRBV29-1; 12 bases are shared with TRBD2. This CDR3 is built from 13 residues. Germline CDR1 reads SQVTM; CDR2 reads ANQGSEA. V was clipped by 7 bases and J by 5 bases; unmatched bases: 4. The CDR3 region has the DNA TGCAGCGGAGGGACTAGCGGGTTAGATACGCAGTATTTT. Translated: CSGGTSGLDTQYF.

The chain joins TRBV18 to TRBJ1-2, with D possibly matching TRBD1 (5 bases). Trimming left V 2 bases short and J 6 bases short, with 13 bases between. CDR1 KGHSH and CDR2 LQKENI come from the germline V gene. The CDR3 sequence is 14 residues long. CDR3 region: CASSPGTLGNGYTF. The CDR3 DNA is TGTGCCAGCTCACCAGGGACCCTGGGGAATGGCTACACCTTC.

The rearrangement uses TRBV18 and TRBJ2-3; D not certain. The V gene lost 2 bases and the J gene lost 0 bases, with 12 bases spanning the gap. Per the germline V gene, CDR1 is KGHSH and CDR2 is LQKENI. The CDR3 extends over 16 amino acids. CDR3 sequence (DNA): TGTGCCAGCTCACCATTCGACCAATATAGCACAGATACGCAGTATTTT. This gives the protein CASSPFDQYSTDTQYF. Variable domain in full (rest from reference TRBV18 and TRBJ2-3): NAGVMQNPRHLVRRRGQEARLRCSPMKGHSHVYWYRQLPEEGLKFMVYLQKENIIDESGMPKERFSAEFPKEGPSILRIQQVVRGDSAAYFCASSPFDQYSTDTQYFGPGTRLTVL.

This clone was seen only once. The rearrangement joins TRBV4-1 to TRBJ2-5; possible D gene TRBD1, 7 bases. The J call is doubtful: the DNA matches TRBJ2-7 better. The CDR3 loop spans 16 amino acids. Germline V gene data show CDR1 as MGHRA and CDR2 as YSYEKL. The CDR3 here is CASSQEFAGQTYEQYF. DNA for the CDR3: TGCGCCAGCAGCCAAGAATTCGCGGGACAGACCTACGAGCAGTACTTC.

This clone occurred once. The chain joins TRBV10-3 to TRBJ2-7; D perhaps matches TRBD2 (6 bases). The CDR3 runs 21 residues. Germline V CDR1 and CDR2: ENHRY, SYGVKD. V lost 5 bases and J 4 bases, leaving 36 bases between the germline ends. CDR3 protein: CAISPPHRAGNRFFSGYEQYF. In DNA form, the CDR3 reads TGTGCCATCAGTCCTCCCCACCGTGCGGGAAATCGATTTTTTTCCGGTTACGAGCAGTACTTC.

The chain is built from TRBV15 and TRBJ1-3, with D possibly TRBD1 on 5 matching bases. V lost 6 bases and J lost 2, with 11 bases in between. This CDR3 has 14 amino acids. Germline-derived CDR1 and CDR2 are LNHNV and YYDKDF (reference sequence). CDR3 region: CATRQDTPGNTIYF. CDR3 DNA sequence: TGTGCCACCAGGCAGGACACCCCTGGAAACACCATATATTTT.

The chain carries TRBV28 and TRBJ2-7; 15 positions agree with TRBD2. After removal of 5 bases from V and 6 bases from J, the junction contained 11 bases not matched to a gene. This CDR3 is built from 17 residues. Per germline, CDR1 MDHEN and CDR2 SYDVKM. The CDR3 coding sequence is TGTGCCAGCAGTCCCCCCGGACTAGCGGGAGGGATGCGCGAGCAGTACTTC. This sequence encodes CASSPPGLAGGMREQYF.

The chain links TRBV6-1 to TRBJ2-2; no clear D gene. Germline values: CDR1 MNHNS, CDR2 SASEGT. The CDR3 is made up of 16 amino acids. V was shortened by 1 base and J by 0 bases, with 9 bases between the two germline ends. CDR3 in amino acids: CASSEVRQPNTGELFF. The CDR3 nucleotides read TGTGCCAGCAGTGAAGTTCGGCAGCCGAACACCGGGGAGCTGTTTTTT.

J is TRBJ1-5 and V is TRBV2; D is unresolved. Germline V gives CDR1 SNHLY, CDR2 FYNNEI. The CDR3 loop spans 13 amino acids. The ends were cut back, 4 bases at V and 0 bases at J, with 4 bases in the middle. Here the CDR3 reads CASSGGSNQPQHF. In DNA form, the CDR3 reads TGTGCCAGCAGTGGGGGTAGCAATCAGCCCCAGCATTTT.

The J gene is TRBJ2-1, the V gene TRBV5-4; TRBD2 aligns across 7 bases. CDR3 length equals 15 residues. Trimming took 4 bases from V and 7 from J; bases not matched to a gene: 11. The germline V gene encodes CDR1 SGHNT and CDR2 YYREEE (reference sequence). CDR3 sequence (DNA): TGTGCCAGCAGCCCGGGGTGGAGCGGGGTTAATGAGCAGTTCTTC. Translation: CASSPGWSGVNEQFF.

CDR3 bases: TGTGCCAGCAGTGGGGCTGGGGAGGGCTTGAATGAGCAGTTCTTC. It is translated as CASSGAGEGLNEQFF. The rearrangement joins TRBV28 to TRBJ2-1; 7 nucleotides agree with TRBD2. This CDR3 comprises 15 residues. Trimming cost V 5 bases and J 7 bases; bases outside gene matches: 11. Germline CDR1 and CDR2: MDHEN and SYDVKM.

CDR3 bases: TGTGCCAGCAGCTTCCGGGGAACGGACGAGCAGTACTTC. Its protein product is CASSFRGTDEQYF. The chain couples TRBV7-8 to TRBJ2-7; the D gene is possibly TRBD2 (5 bases). The germline gives CDR1 SGHVS, CDR2 FQNEAQ. There are 13 residues in the CDR3. The V end was cut by 3 bases, the J end by 5 bases, with 11 bases between.

V usage is TRBV5-1 and J usage is TRBJ1-3, with 7 nucleotides matching TRBD1. Per the germline V gene, CDR1 is SGHRS and CDR2 is YFSETQ. Trimming cost V 6 bases and J 0 bases; bases outside gene matches: 6. There are 15 residues in the CDR3. The CDR3 is CASTLGQNSGNTIYF. CDR3 nucleotide sequence: TGCGCCAGCACCCTGGGACAGAACTCTGGAAACACCATATATTTT. The full variable domain, rest sourced from reference TRBV5-1 and TRBJ1-3, is KAGVTQTPRYLIKTRGQQVTLSCSPISGHRSVSWYQQTPGQGLQFLFEYFSETQRNKGNFPGRFSGRQFSNSRSEMNVSTLELGDSALYLCASTLGQNSGNTIYFGEGSWLTVV.

The chain employs TRBV11-2 and TRBJ2-1; tentatively, D is TRBD2 (7 bases). Trimming pared 4 bases from V and 6 bases from J, leaving 25 bases between. The CDR3 spans 18 residues. In germline, CDR1 is SGHAT, CDR2 FQNNGV. This CDR3 is CASSSLLGGESVRNEQFF. The CDR3 region has the DNA TGTGCCAGCAGCTCCTTACTAGGGGGGGAGTCCGTGCGCAATGAGCAGTTCTTC.

This chain joins TRBV10-3 and TRBJ1-1; D unresolved. The ends were cut back, 8 bases at V and 3 bases at J, with 13 bases in the middle. The CDR3 totals 13 residues. Germline CDR1 is ENHRY and CDR2 is SYGVKD. CDR3 residues: CAISAPLYTEAFF. CDR3 DNA sequence: TGTGCCATCTCGGCCCCCCTCTACACTGAAGCTTTCTTT.

The V gene is TRBV6-6, the J gene TRBJ2-7; D is unclear. Trimming stripped 2 bases from V and 2 bases from J, with 7 bases between. Germline CDR1 reads MNHNY; CDR2 reads SVGAGI (reference sequence). The CDR3 contains 13 residues. In nucleotides, the CDR3 is TGTGCCAGCAGTTACGGGTTAGCCTACGAGCAGTACTTC. Its protein product is CASSYGLAYEQYF.